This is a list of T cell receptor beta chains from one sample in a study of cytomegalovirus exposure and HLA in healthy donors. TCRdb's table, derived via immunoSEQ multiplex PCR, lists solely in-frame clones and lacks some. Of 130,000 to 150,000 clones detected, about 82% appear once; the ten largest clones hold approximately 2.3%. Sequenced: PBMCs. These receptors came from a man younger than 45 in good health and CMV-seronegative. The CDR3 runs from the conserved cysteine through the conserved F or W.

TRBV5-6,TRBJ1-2,CASSPGQDGYPF
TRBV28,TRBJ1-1,CASSSPLGTGDTEAFF
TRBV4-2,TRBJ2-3,CASSQDRASGGDYQYF
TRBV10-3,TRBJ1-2,CAISEKGGQTGYTF
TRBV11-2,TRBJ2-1,CASSLASLLTNAEQFF
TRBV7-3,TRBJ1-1,CASSLQGSKMNTEAFF
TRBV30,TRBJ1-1,CAWSGGRRDAFF
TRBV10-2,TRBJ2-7,CASTPQRLVYEQYF
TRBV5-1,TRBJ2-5,CASSFSQGQETQYF
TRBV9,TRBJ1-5,CASSVGGGGNQPQHF
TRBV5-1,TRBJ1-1,CASSSQATGWNTEAFF
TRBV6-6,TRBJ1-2,CASSYMTGTIRAYTF
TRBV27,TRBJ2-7,CASSANRERSYEQYF
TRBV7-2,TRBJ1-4,CASSAQGKANEKLFF
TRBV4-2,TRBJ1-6,CASSQEGRGDSPLHF
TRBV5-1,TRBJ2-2,CASSNRTGELFF
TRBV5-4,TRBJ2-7,CASSPGTMVQYF
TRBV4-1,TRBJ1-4,CASSQGEEKLFF
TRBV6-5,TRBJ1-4,CASSYERTTTNEKLFF
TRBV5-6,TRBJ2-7,CASSPWTSGYEQYF
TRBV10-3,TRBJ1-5,CAISDGGGNQPQHF
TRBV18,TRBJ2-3,CASSLQATDTQYF
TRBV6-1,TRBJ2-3,CASSGTDTDTQYF
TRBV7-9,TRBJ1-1,CASSRGGLVEAFF
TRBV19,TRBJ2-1,CASSGGGSSYNEQFF
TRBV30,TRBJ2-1,CAWSGMTSGGTYNEQFF
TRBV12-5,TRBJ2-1,CASGLDKRGPSYNEQFF
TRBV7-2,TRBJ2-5,CASSRGLYQETQYF
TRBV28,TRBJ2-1,CASSLVTGKDEQFF
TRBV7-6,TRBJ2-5,CASSLAGGETQYF
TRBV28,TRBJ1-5,CASSQTRVGQPQHF
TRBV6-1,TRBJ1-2,CASSWTGEPLGYTF
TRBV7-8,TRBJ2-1,CASSVRANNEQFF
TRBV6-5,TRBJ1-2,CASSRVSGGIDGYTF
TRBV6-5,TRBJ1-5,CASSYSGQSNQPQHF
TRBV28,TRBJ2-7,CASSNSGRVDEQYF
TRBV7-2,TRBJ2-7,CASSLVPAGGEQYF
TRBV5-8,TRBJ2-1,CASSLATVVSYNEQFF
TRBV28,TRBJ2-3,CASSSLTDTQYF
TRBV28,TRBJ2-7,CASRDTGAYEQYF
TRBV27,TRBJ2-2,CASSRTRAGELFF
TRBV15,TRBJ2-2,CATSRLTVRTAGELFF
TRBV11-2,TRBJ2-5,CASSFGGGIETQYF
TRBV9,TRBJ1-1,CASSVAGGGGEAFF
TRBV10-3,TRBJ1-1,CAISGGEVVNTEAFF
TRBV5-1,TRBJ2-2,CASRLGTGGTGELFF
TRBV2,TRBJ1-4,CASILSRGATNEKLFF
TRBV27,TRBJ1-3,CASSGTGSGNTIYF
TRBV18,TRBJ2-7,CASSSGTGMEQYF
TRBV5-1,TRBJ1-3,CASSLAQDRGGGNTIYF
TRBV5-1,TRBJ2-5,CASSESGTPEETQYF
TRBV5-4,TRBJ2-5,CASSSQETQYF
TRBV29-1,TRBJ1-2,CSVERQSLYGYTF
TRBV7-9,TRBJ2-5,CASSGRGQGARETQYF
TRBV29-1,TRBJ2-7,CSVRTGGYEQYF